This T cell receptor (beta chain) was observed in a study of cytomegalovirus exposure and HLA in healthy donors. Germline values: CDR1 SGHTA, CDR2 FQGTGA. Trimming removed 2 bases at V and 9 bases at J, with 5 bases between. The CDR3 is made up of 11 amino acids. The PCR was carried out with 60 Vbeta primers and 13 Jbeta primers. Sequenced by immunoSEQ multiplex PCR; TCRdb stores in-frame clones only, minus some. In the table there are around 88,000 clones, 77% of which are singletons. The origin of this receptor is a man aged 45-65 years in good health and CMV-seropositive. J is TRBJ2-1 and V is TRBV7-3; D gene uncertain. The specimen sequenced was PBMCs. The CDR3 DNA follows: TGTGCCAGCAGCTTAGGAGTTGAGCAGTTCTTC. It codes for CASSLGVEQFF.